This T cell receptor (beta chain) was identified during a study of shared clonotypes between healthy human individuals. V lost 3 bases and J lost 4, with 9 bases in between. This CDR3 has 13 residues. Looked up from germline, CDR1 is SNHLY and CDR2 is FYNNEI. TCRdb keeps only in-frame clones here, not all; method: immunoSEQ multiplex PCR. The sample has roughly 650,000 clones, approximately 96% seen once. Positive CCR7 selection of CD45RO-negative cells yielded the naive CD8 cells, and terminally differentiated effector memory CD45RA+ cells were excluded. The sequenced sample consisted of naive CD8+ T cells sorted from blood. The chain has TRBV2 and TRBJ1-2; D uncertain. This clonotype was obtained from a woman in her twenties or thirties in good health. The CDR3 bases are TGTGCCAGCAGTGATCCCTCCGGCTATGGCTACACCTTC. Its translation is CASSDPSGYGYTF. The full variable domain, completed using reference TRBV2 and TRBJ1-2, is EPEVTQTPSHQVTQMGQEVILRCVPISNHLYFYWYRQILGQKVEFLVSFYNNEISEKSEIFDDQFSVERPDGSNFTLKIRSTKLEDSAMYFCASSDPSGYGYTFGSGTRLTVV.